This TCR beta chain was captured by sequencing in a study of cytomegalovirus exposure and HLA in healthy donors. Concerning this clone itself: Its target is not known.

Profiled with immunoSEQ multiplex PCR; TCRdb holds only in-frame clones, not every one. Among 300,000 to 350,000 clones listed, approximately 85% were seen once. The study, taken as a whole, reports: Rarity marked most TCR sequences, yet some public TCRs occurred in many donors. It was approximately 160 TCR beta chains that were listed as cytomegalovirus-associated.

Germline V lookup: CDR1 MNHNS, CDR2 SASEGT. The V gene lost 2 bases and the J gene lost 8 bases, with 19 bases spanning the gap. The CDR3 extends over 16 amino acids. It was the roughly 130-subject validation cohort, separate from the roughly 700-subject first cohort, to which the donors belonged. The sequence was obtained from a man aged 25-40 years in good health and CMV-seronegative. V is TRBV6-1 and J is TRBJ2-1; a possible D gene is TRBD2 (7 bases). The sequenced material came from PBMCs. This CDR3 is CASSEYRGGPSDEQFF. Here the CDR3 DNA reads TGTGCCAGCAGTGAATATAGGGGGGGCCCCTCGGATGAGCAGTTCTTC.